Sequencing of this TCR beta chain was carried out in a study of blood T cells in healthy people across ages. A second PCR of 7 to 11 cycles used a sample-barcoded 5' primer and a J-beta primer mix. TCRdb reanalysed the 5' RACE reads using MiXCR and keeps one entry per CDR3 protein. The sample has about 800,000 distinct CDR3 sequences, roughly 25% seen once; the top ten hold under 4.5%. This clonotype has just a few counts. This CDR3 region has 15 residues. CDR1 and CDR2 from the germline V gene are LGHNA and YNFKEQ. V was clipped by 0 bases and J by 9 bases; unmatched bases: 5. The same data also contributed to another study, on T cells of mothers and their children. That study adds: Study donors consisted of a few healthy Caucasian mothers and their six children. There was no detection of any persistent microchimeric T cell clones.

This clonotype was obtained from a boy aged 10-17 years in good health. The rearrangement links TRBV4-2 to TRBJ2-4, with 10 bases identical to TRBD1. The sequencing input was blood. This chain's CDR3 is CASSQDPGQGFIQYF. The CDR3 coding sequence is TGTGCCAGCAGCCAAGATCCGGGACAGGGGTTCATTCAGTACTTC.